This T cell receptor (beta chain) appears in the sequencing data of a study of CXCR3-negative and CXCR3-positive naive CD8 T cells (dated by TCRdb to between 2018 and 2020). At the level of the whole study: Some 150 million TRB reads were obtained in total, roughly 1.5 +/- 0.3 million reads per library. Diversity and physicochemical repertoire analyses were performed on around ten donors pooled from two independent experiments. The TRBV-TRBJ cluster analysis covered naive subsets from 5 donors and memory cells from 3 donors.

Sequencing relied on a NextSeq 550. The Human TCR Profiling Kit (MiLaboratory) was used to make UMI-labeled 5' RACE TRB cDNA libraries. cDNA synthesis used the entire amount of extracted RNA, and PCR amplification then used the entire amount of cDNA produced. Libraries were prepared in parallel using an identical number of PCR cycles. The study's own analysis went as follows. MIGEC and MiXCR extracted about 48,000 +/- 9,800 unique UMI-labeled TRB cDNA molecules per library, requiring at least two reads per UMI. Each library averaged about 40,000 +/- 10,000 functional in-frame TRB CDR3 nucleotide clonotypes without stop codons. After downsampling to 5000 UMI-labeled TRB molecules per sample, diversity metrics such as normalized Shannon-Wiener and Chao1 were calculated in VDJtools. VDJtools computed clonotype-size-weighted physicochemical properties of the central five CDR3 residues: interaction energy, strength, volume and Kidera factor 4. Reprocessed by TCRdb, the reads give a single entry per CDR3 protein sequence, without DNA. The V and J calls were not made by the authors but by TCRdb's processing. The table for this sample shows 150,000 or so distinct CDR3 sequences. Roughly 0.29% of the sample is held by the ten biggest clonotypes.

Points the paper makes about the study in general: TRBV-TRBJ usage was similar between naive CXCR3-negative and CXCR3-positive cells from the same donor, while memory cells showed distinct patterns. CXCR3 expression partially decreased after cryopreservation, so most assays used freshly isolated PBMCs. TRB CDR3s from CXCR3-positive naive cells showed higher hydrophobicity (lower Kidera factor 4), lower energy, and higher strength and volume indices than CXCR3-negative naive cells. Because surface CD5, which is linked to self-reactivity in mice, was comparable between the naive subsets, TCR interaction strength was also inferred from TRB CDR3 physicochemical properties. Repertoire diversity was comparably high in both naive subsets but much lower in memory CD8+ T cells.

For each CD8+ T cell subset, flow sorting was done in triplicate, and about 300,000 cells per subset went directly into RLT lysis buffer. Naive CD8+ T cells were defined stringently as CD45RO-CCR7+CD27+CD95- to exclude memory contaminants. Peripheral blood mononuclear cells were isolated from buffy coats using standard density gradient centrifugation. Naive CXCR3-negative and CXCR3-positive CD8+ T cells were flow-sorted using a FACSAria III. Total RNA was extracted from sorted cells using an RNeasy Mini Kit. From a lookup of the germline V gene, CDR1 and CDR2 are SQVTM and ANQGSEA. The CDR3 spans 13 residues, from the cysteine through the phenylalanine. No DNA has been recorded. Points on this clonotype: The antigen it binds to is not known.

The sample taken for sequencing was naive CXCR3- CD8+ T cells from blood. The sample's cell subset or site label, in plain terms: CD45RO-CCR7+CD27+CD95- naive CD8+ T cells lacking CXCR3 (TNR3-). This chain joins TRBV29-1 to TRBJ2-1; there is no DNA to check the TCRdb D call of TRBD2. The receptor was isolated from a human donor in good health. Some clones in this sample may be carry-over from other donors' samples. The CDR3 loop reads CSVTGPEFNEQFF.